Here is one T cell receptor (beta chain) with its context. This CDR3 is 15 amino acids long. The germline V gene encodes CDR1 SEHNR and CDR2 FQNEAQ (reference sequence). Unmatched junction bases numbered 9, after V lost 4 bases and J lost 5 bases. This specimen comes from a study of blood T cell repertoires in COVID-19. Repertoires were generated with immunoSEQ multiplex PCR, while TCRdb's copy carries only in-frame clones and drops some. Of approximately 160,000 clones in the sample, almost 85% were seen once. The chain uses TRBV7-9 and TRBJ2-7; 9 bases are shared with TRBD2. This TCR derives from a man between 18 and 29 years old with active or convalescent COVID-19. The sample consisted of peripheral blood. The CDR3 here is CASSSRAGGHHEQYF. The CDR3 DNA sequence: TGTGCCAGCAGCTCGCGGGCGGGGGGGCACCACGAGCAGTACTTC.